The 2 T cell receptor beta chains listed next were all sequenced from one sample in a study of HIV-infected patients and healthy controls (dated by TCRdb to the mid-2010s). Libraries were prepared through 5' RACE. Data came from an Illumina MiSeq. TCRdb passed the public sequencing reads through fastp at Q25 and MiXCR, retaining productive beta sequences. Every entry covers one CDR3 protein and lists the most common genes and DNA from its rows. The sample table lists about 64,000 distinct CDR3 sequences, about a fifth of them with a count of one. The ten top clones hold over 1.1% of the sample. Source material: CD4+ T cells from blood. The receptors derive from a human donor in good health.

V gene TRBV6-6 combines with J gene TRBJ2-7; 7 nucleotides line up with TRBD1. The CDR3 is 13 residues long. V dropped 2 bases and J dropped 2; count of bases not matched to a gene: 0. Germline CDR1 is MNHNY and CDR2 is SVGAGI (reference sequence). The CDR3 DNA sequence: TGTGCCAGCAGTTACACAGGGGCCTACGAGCAGTACTTC. It translates to CASSYTGAYEQYF.

This clonotype was picked up a small number of times. The rearrangement uses TRBV2 and TRBJ2-1; the D gene could be TRBD1 or TRBD2 (5 bases each). The germline CDR1 and CDR2 sequences are SNHLY and FYNNEI. The CDR3 has 12 amino acids. Trimming took 6 bases from V and 10 from J, leaving 13 bases between them. CDR3 loop: CASRGESYEQFF. The CDR3 nucleotides read TGTGCCAGCAGGGGGGAGAGCTACGAGCAGTTCTTC.